This record covers a single T cell receptor (beta chain). As yet, its antigen is unknown. This sample is part of a study of T cell repertoires in cytomegalovirus infection. TCRdb passed the reads through MiXCR, listing each CDR3 protein once. The sample has about 71,000 distinct CDR3 sequences, more than 20% seen once. V lost 5 bases to trimming and J lost 1 base, with 9 bases between them. Germline CDR1 MNHEY, CDR2 SVGEGT. The CDR3 is 14 amino acids. The source material was CD8+ T cells from cultured PBMCs, sampled from culture after CMV antigen stimulation. The clonotype originates from a human donor in good health (CMV status not recorded). Some clones in this sample may be carry-over from other donors' samples. J is TRBJ1-3 and V is TRBV6-2 or TRBV6-3; D is ambiguous. Written as DNA, the CDR3 is TGTGCCAGCAGTCGGACGGAGTCTGGAAACACCATATATTTT. Its protein product is CASSRTESGNTIYF.